This TCR beta chain was captured in a study of CD4 and CD8 cells across lung adenocarcinoma regions. TCRdb ran MiXCR on the PCR reads and lists one entry per CDR3 protein. The sample holds about 20,000 distinct CDR3 sequences, around half seen once. Localized lung adenocarcinoma, a non-small cell lung cancer, affected the donors. Germline lookup yields CDR1 SGDLS and CDR2 YYNGEE. Trimming removed 6 bases from V and 5 bases from J; junction bases left unmatched: 12. The CDR3 consists of 15 residues. The chain has TRBV9 and TRBJ2-7, with 9 bases identical to TRBD2. The sequence was collected from a female donor with lung adenocarcinoma. The CD4 and CD8 labels of this study may be unreliable. The sample consisted of CD8+ T cells from the center of a lung tumor. CDR3 nucleotide sequence: TGTGCCAGCACCCCCTGGGCTAGCGGGATCAACGAGCAGTACTTC. Amino acid sequence: CASTPWASGINEQYF. The full variable domain, with the rest looked up from reference TRBV9 and TRBJ2-7, is DSGVTQTPKHLITATGQRVTLRCSPRSGDLSVYWYQQSLDQGLQFLIQYYNGEERAKGNILERFSAQQFPDLHSELNLSSLELGDSALYFCASTPWASGINEQYFGPGTRLTVT.